The present entry profiles one T cell receptor beta chain with its context. Its antigen is unknown. This sample is drawn from a study of blood T cells in healthy people across ages. Whole-study results and caveats: Fewer expanded clones and more diversity marked long-lived versus aged donors.

Trimming at V came to 4 bases and at J to 3 bases, leaving 6 bases not matched to a gene. This CDR3 is 16 amino acids long. CDR1 MNHEY and CDR2 SMNVEV come from the germline V gene (reference sequence). For the second PCR, which ran for about 6 to 11 cycles, a sample-barcoded 5' primer and a J-beta primer mix were used. TCRdb analysed the 5' RACE reads with MiXCR anew, one entry per CDR3 protein. The profile covers roughly 800,000 distinct CDR3 sequences, with 53% appearing a single time and roughly 37% taken by the ten largest. The sequencing input was blood. The sequence was collected from a man older than 75 in good health. The chain has TRBV27 and TRBJ2-6; 7 nucleotides line up with TRBD1. The CDR3 coding sequence is TGTGCCAGCAGTTACAGGGGAACTAGTGGGGCCAACGTCCTGACTTTC. This codes for CASSYRGTSGANVLTF.